This T cell receptor beta chain was documented in a study of graft-versus-host responses after intestinal transplantation. Across the study: Anti-thymocyte globulin induction was given to all recipients, followed by tacrolimus and steroids for around three years. Study-level points and caveats: Declining HvG levels early post-transplant were linked to peak circulating GvH clone levels.

The repertoire was sequenced with immunoSEQ multiplex PCR; TCRdb's copy has only in-frame clones and lacks some. The table has some 86,000 clones, around nine tenths seen once. CDR3 length: 14 amino acids. Looked up from germline, CDR1 is SEHNR and CDR2 is FQNEAQ (reference sequence). Trimming removed 4 bases at V and 8 bases at J, with 17 bases between. For this clone: Its antigen is still unknown.

The sample in question was unstimulated CD8+ T cells sorted from spleen or lymph node cells, obtained before intestinal transplant. This clonotype was sampled from a human donor who received an intestinal transplant. The chain employs TRBV7-9 and TRBJ1-2, with D unclear. CDR3 bases: TGTGCCAGCAGCTCCCTCCGGGCGTCGGGAGGCTACACCTTC. Protein sequence: CASSSLRASGGYTF.